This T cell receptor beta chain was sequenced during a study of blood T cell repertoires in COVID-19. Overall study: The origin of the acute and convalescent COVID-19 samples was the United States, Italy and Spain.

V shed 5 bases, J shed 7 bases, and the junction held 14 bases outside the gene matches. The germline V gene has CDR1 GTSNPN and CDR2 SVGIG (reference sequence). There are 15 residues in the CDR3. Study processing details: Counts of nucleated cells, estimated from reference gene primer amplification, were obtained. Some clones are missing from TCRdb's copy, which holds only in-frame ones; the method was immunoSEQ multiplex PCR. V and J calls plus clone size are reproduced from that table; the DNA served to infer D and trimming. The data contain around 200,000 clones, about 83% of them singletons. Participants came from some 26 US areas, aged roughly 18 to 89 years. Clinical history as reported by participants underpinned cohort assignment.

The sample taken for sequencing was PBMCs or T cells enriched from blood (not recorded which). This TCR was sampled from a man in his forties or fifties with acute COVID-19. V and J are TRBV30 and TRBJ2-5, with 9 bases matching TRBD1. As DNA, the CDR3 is TGTGCCTGGGGTCCCCGGGACAGGGAAATAGGGACCCAGTACTTC. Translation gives CAWGPRDREIGTQYF.